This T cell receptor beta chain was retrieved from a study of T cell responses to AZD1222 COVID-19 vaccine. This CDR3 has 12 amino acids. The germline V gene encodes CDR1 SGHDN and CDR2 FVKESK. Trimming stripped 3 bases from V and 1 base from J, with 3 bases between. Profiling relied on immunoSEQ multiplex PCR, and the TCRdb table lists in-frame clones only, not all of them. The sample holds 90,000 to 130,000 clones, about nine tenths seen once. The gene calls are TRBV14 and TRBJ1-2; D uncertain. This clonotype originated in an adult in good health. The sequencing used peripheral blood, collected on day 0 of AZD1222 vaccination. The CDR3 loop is CASSHDNYGYTF. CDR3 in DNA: TGTGCCAGCAGCCACGATAACTATGGCTACACCTTC.